This T cell receptor beta chain is drawn from a study of cytomegalovirus exposure and HLA in healthy donors. The study's findings and limits: Prior analysis indicated that the majority of TCR beta V segments exhibited productivity approximately 87% or approximately 30% of the time. Later analysis identified 16,000 or so TCR beta sequences associated with HLA alleles, using a false discovery rate threshold of 0.05. The classifier, whose performance was assessed in both the original and validation cohorts, reportedly diagnosed cytomegalovirus status with high specificity and sensitivity.

The CDR3 length is 13 residues. Germline-derived CDR1 and CDR2 are MGHDK and SYGVNS. The V segment lost 10 bases and the J segment 5 bases; nucleotides outside the gene matches: 11. Details on this clone: The antigen is unknown.

Amplification used 60 Vbeta primers and 13 Jbeta primers. Produced via immunoSEQ multiplex PCR; TCRdb's table is partial and in-frame only. Found here are approximately 110,000 clones, around 75% of them singletons; the top ten hold approximately 0.9%. The chain is built from TRBV25-1 and TRBJ2-7; the match to TRBD1 covers 7 bases. Sequencing was performed on PBMCs. The TCR was taken from a woman aged 25-40 years in good health and CMV-seronegative. The CDR3 loop is CATTRGGRNEQYF. CDR3 bases: TGTGCCACCACACGAGGGGGCAGGAACGAGCAGTACTTC.